The 18 T cell receptor beta chains reported below all come from one sample, sequenced in a study of blood T cell repertoires in COVID-19. Method: immunoSEQ multiplex PCR; TCRdb's copy keeps in-frame clones and lacks some. Among approximately 250,000 clones listed, approximately 86% were seen once. Sample: peripheral blood. These receptor sequences come from a man aged 40-49 years with active or convalescent COVID-19.

The gene calls are TRBV28 and TRBJ1-1, with D uncertain. Germline CDR1 reads MDHEN; CDR2 reads SYDVKM. The CDR3 is 12 amino acids. V was pared by 2 bases and J by 5 bases, with 6 bases between. In nucleotides, the CDR3 is TGTGCCAGCAGTTTAGAGGAAACTGAAGCTTTCTTT. It specifies CASSLEETEAFF.

V gene TRBV6-6 combines with J gene TRBJ2-3, with TRBD2 matching over 16 bases. After removal of 7 bases from V and 7 bases from J, the junction contained 8 bases not matched to a gene. This CDR3 is built from 16 residues. Germline V CDR1 and CDR2: MNHNY, SVGAGI (reference sequence). In DNA form, the CDR3 reads TGTGCCAGCACCCATAGGGGACTAGCGGGGGGGAATACGCAGTATTTT. It encodes CASTHRGLAGGNTQYF.

The V gene is TRBV28, the J gene TRBJ2-5, with 8 nucleotides matching TRBD1. Germline lookup yields CDR1 MDHEN and CDR2 SYDVKM. V lost 6 bases and J lost 5; bases outside the gene matches: 11. There are 15 residues in the CDR3. The CDR3 here is CASRRGQGSSETQYF. CDR3 DNA: TGTGCCAGCAGACGCGGACAGGGTTCGTCGGAGACCCAGTACTTC.

The chain links TRBV9 to TRBJ2-3; TRBD2 is a possible D gene (6 bases). From germline, CDR1 is SGDLS and CDR2 YYNGEE. V was pared by 5 bases and J by 2 bases, with 9 bases between. The CDR3 covers 13 residues. The CDR3 DNA is TGTGCCAGCAGTGGGACTTTCACAGATACGCAGTATTTT. The encoded protein is CASSGTFTDTQYF.

The gene calls are TRBV10-3 and TRBJ2-3; TRBD1 might be the D (6 bases). The length of the CDR3 is 14 residues. V was pared by 8 bases and J by 0 bases, with 12 bases between. Germline V gene sequence: CDR1 ENHRY, CDR2 SYGVKD. CDR3 in amino acids: CAIGATGSTDTQYF. The CDR3 coding sequence is TGTGCCATCGGGGCGACAGGTAGCACAGATACGCAGTATTTT.

V usage is TRBV6-1 and J usage is TRBJ1-4; a weak D match, TRBD1 (5 bases). The CDR3 spans 16 residues. V was cut by 2 bases and J by 4 bases, with 14 bases left in between. Germline lookup yields CDR1 MNHNS and CDR2 SASEGT. CDR3 amino acids: CASSEFSAGLNEKLFF. The CDR3 region has the DNA TGTGCCAGCAGTGAATTCTCGGCGGGGCTTAATGAAAAACTGTTTTTT.

The J gene is TRBJ1-1, the V gene TRBV19; D is unclear. The CDR3 extends over 14 amino acids. CDR1 LNHDA and CDR2 SQIVND come from the germline V gene (reference sequence). Between the trimmed V and J ends, which lost 0 bases and 1 base, there was a span of 6 bases. The CDR3 region has the DNA TGTGCCAGTAGTATAGAACTTTGGAACACTGAAGCTTTCTTT. Protein product: CASSIELWNTEAFF.

The chain has TRBV30 and TRBJ1-2; 8 bases are shared with TRBD1. CDR1 is GTSNPN, CDR2 SVGIG, per germline (reference sequence). V lost 3 bases to trimming and J lost 7 bases; unmatched junction nucleotides: 7. The CDR3 has 13 residues. The DNA for the CDR3 is TGTGCCTGGAGGGGAGGACAGGGAGGTGGCTACACCTTC. It yields the protein CAWRGGQGGGYTF. Full variable domain (rest looked up from reference TRBV30 and TRBJ1-2): SQTIHQWPATLVQPVGSPLSLECTVEGTSNPNLYWYRQAAGRGLQLLFYSVGIGQISSEVPQNLSASRPQDRQFILSSKKLLLSDSGFYLCAWRGGQGGGYTFGSGTRLTVV.

The rearrangement uses TRBV24-1 and TRBJ2-3, with D maybe TRBD1 (6 bases). The CDR3 is 17 residues long. Germline CDR1 and CDR2: KGHDR and SFDVKD. Trimming cost V 4 bases and J 0 bases, with 16 bases left between them. The CDR3 sequence is CATSDPRQVSSTDTQYF. CDR3 DNA sequence: TGTGCCACCAGTGACCCACGACAGGTATCTAGCACAGATACGCAGTATTTT.

The V gene is TRBV6-6, the J gene TRBJ2-1; tentative D call: TRBD2 (6 bases). The CDR3 consists of 15 residues. V shed 6 bases and J shed 1 base, with 13 bases lying between them. The germline gives CDR1 MNHNY, CDR2 SVGAGI (reference sequence). The CDR3 sequence: CASSHMGLSYNEQFF. For the CDR3, the DNA is TGTGCCAGCAGCCATATGGGACTTTCCTACAATGAGCAGTTCTTC.

This chain joins TRBV5-6 and TRBJ1-5; 8 bases line up with TRBD1. Germline V CDR1 and CDR2: SGHDT, YYEEEE. With V trimmed by 4 bases and J by 0 bases, 0 bases remained unmatched. CDR3 length equals 14 residues. The DNA for the CDR3 is TGTGCCAGCAGCACAGGGGGTAGCAATCAGCCCCAGCATTTT. Translated, it gives CASSTGGSNQPQHF.

The chain recombines TRBV25-1 with TRBJ1-5, with 9 bases that match TRBD1. This CDR3 is built from 17 residues. From germline, CDR1 is MGHDK and CDR2 SYGVNS. After removal of 2 bases from V and 3 bases from J, the junction contained 8 bases not matched to a gene. The CDR3 DNA reads as TGTGCCAGCAGTGAAGGGCAGGGACAGGGTTTCAATCAGCCCCAGCATTTT. This translates into CASSEGQGQGFNQPQHF.

The V gene is TRBV19, the J gene TRBJ2-1, with TRBD1 identical over 9 bases. The CDR3 covers 13 residues. V trimming: 8 bases; J trimming: 8 bases; junction bases outside the gene matches: 7. The germline CDR1 and CDR2 sequences are LNHDA and SQIVND (reference sequence). CDR3 region: CASSDTGGDEQFF. In nucleotides, the CDR3 is TGTGCCAGTTCAGATACAGGGGGCGATGAGCAGTTCTTC.

This chain connects TRBV15 to TRBJ2-7; D not resolved. V lost 1 base to trimming and J lost 6 bases, with 10 bases between them. Germline loops: CDR1 LNHNV, CDR2 YYDKDF (reference sequence). CDR3 length: 13 amino acids. In nucleotides, the CDR3 is TGTGCCACCAGCAGAGTTCCAGACTCCGAGCAGTACTTC. Its translation is CATSRVPDSEQYF.

The chain uses TRBV9 and TRBJ2-3; maybe TRBD1 (6 bases). Trimming shortened V by 3 bases and J by 4 bases, and 9 bases separated the two germline ends. CDR3 length: 13 amino acids. Germline CDR1 is SGDLS and CDR2 is YYNGEE. CDR3 protein: CASSDPGADTQYF. The CDR3 DNA is TGTGCCAGCAGCGACCCAGGGGCAGATACGCAGTATTTT.

The chain is built from TRBV7-9 and TRBJ1-4, with a possible D match to TRBD1 (5 bases). V lost 5 bases, J lost 3 bases, and 10 bases lay in between. Germline lookup yields CDR1 SEHNR and CDR2 FQNEAQ (reference sequence). This CDR3 has 14 amino acids. The CDR3 loop reads CASSPRQPNEKLFF. The CDR3 DNA reads as TGTGCCAGCAGCCCACGACAGCCTAATGAAAAACTGTTTTTT. Using reference TRBV7-9 and TRBJ1-4 for the parts outside the CDR3, the full variable domain is DTGVSQNPRHKITKRGQNVTFRCDPISEHNRLYWYRQTLGQGPEFLTYFQNEAQLEKSRLLSDRFSAERPKGSFSTLEIQRTEQGDSAMYLCASSPRQPNEKLFFGSGTQLSVL.

In nucleotides, the CDR3 is TGTGCCAGCTCCCATAGCGGGAGGGCAACAGATACGCAGTATTTT. Translated: CASSHSGRATDTQYF. V is TRBV6-5 and J is TRBJ2-3; 11 nucleotides match TRBD2. Germline trimming cut 8 bases from V and 3 bases from J; bases unmatched to any gene: 7. The germline gives CDR1 MNHEY, CDR2 SVGAGI. The CDR3 runs 15 residues.

The genes are TRBV27 and TRBJ2-7; 9 bases align to TRBD1. Trimming took 3 bases from V and 3 from J; bases not matched to a gene: 3. The germline gives CDR1 MNHEY, CDR2 SMNVEV (reference sequence). CDR3 length equals 14 residues. This CDR3 reads CASSFGDRVYEQYF. CDR3 DNA: TGTGCCAGCAGTTTCGGGGACAGGGTCTACGAGCAGTACTTC.